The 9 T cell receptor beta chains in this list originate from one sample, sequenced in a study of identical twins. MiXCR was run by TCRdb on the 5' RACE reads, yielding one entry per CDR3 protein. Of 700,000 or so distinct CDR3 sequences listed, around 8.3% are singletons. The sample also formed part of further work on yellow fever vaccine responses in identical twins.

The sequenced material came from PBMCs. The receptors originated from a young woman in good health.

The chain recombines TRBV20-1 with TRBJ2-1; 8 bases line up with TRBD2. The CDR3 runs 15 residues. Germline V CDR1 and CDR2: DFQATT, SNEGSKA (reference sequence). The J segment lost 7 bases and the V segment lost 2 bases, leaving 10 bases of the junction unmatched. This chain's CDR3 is CSARYSGEEGNEQFF. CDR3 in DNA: TGCAGTGCTAGATATAGCGGGGAGGAGGGTAATGAGCAGTTCTTC.

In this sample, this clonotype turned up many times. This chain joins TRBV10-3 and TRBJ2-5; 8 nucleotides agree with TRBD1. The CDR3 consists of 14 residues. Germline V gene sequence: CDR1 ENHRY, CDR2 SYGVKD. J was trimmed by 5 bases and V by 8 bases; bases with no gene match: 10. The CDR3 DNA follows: TGTGCCATCGAGGGACAGGTGGCCGTGGAGACCCAGTACTTC. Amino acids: CAIEGQVAVETQYF.

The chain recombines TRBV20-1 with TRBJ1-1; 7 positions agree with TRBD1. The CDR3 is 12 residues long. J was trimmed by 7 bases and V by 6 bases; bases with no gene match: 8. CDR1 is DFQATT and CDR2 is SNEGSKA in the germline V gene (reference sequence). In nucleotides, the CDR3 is TGCAGTGCCCCAGGGGGGGCAATTGAAGCTTTCTTT. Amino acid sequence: CSAPGGAIEAFF.

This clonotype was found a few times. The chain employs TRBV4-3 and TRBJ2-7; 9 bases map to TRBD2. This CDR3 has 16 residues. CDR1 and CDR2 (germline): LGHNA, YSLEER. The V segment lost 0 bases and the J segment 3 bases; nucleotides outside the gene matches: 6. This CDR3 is CASSQDLASGVYEQYF. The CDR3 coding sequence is TGCGCCAGCAGCCAAGATCTGGCTAGCGGGGTCTACGAGCAGTACTTC.

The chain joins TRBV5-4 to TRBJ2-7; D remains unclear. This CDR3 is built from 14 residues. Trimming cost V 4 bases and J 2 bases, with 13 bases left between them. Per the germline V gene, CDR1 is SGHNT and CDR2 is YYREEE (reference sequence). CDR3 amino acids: CASSAGLLTYEQYF. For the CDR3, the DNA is TGTGCCAGCAGCGCCGGGCTGCTAACCTACGAGCAGTACTTC.

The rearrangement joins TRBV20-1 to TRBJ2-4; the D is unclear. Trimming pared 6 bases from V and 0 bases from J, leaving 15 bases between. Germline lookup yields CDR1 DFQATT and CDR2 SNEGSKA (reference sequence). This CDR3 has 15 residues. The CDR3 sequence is CSARTPSLAKNIQYF. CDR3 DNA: TGCAGTGCCCGAACCCCAAGTCTAGCCAAAAACATTCAGTACTTC.

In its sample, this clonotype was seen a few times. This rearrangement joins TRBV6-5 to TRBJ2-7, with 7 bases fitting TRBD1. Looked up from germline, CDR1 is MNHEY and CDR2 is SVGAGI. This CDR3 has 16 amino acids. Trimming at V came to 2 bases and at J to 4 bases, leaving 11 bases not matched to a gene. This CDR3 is CASSYKARGGGYEQYF. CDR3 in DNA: TGTGCCAGCAGTTACAAAGCCCGAGGGGGCGGTTACGAGCAGTACTTC.

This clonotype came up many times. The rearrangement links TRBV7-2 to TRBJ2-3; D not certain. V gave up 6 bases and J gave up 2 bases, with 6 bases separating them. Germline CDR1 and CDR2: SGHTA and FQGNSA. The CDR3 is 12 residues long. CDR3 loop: CASRTPTDTQYF. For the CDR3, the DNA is TGTGCCAGCAGGACCCCCACAGATACGCAGTATTTT.

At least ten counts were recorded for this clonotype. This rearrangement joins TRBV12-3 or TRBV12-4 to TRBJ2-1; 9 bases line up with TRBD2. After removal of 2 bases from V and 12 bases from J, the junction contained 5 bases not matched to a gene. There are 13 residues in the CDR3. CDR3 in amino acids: CASSLRGTSLQFF. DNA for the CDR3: TGTGCCAGCAGTTTACGCGGGACTAGCCTGCAGTTCTTC.